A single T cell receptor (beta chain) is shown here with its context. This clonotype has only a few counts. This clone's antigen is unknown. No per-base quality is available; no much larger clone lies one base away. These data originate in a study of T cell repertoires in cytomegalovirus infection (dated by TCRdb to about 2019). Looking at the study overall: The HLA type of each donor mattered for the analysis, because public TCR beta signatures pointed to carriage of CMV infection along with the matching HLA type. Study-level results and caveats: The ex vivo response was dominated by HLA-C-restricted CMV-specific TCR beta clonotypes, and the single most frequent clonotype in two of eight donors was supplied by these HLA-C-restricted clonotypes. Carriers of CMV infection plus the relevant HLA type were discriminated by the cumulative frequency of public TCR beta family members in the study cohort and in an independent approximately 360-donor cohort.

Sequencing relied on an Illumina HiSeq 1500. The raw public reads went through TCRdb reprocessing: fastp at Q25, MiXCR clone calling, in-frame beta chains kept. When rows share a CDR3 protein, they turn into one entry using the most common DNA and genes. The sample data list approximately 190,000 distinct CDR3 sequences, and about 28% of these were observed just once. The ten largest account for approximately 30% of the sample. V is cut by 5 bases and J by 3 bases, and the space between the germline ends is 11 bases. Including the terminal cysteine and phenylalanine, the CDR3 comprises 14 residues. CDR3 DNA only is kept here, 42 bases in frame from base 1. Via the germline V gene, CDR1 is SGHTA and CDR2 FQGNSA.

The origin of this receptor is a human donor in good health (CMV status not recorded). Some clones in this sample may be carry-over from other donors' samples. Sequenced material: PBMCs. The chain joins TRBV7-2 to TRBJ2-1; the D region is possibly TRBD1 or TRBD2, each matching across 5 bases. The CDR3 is CASSHRDLYNEQFF. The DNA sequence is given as TGTGCCAGCAGCCACCGGGACCTCTACAATGAGCAGTTCTTC.